This T cell receptor (beta chain) is drawn from a study of monozygotic twins with cystic fibrosis. Findings of the study overall: J usage was most co-twin-similar in 8 of 16 pairs, V in 13. Shared CDR3 numbers were not associated with age, concordance or severity.

Germline V gene data show CDR1 as MNHEY and CDR2 as SVGAGI. The V end lost 1 base, the J end lost 2 bases, and 9 bases lay between the germline ends. CDR3 length: 14 amino acids. This clone was seen only once. What it binds is not known. The repertoire was sequenced with immunoSEQ multiplex PCR; TCRdb's copy has only in-frame clones and lacks some. The table lists about 24,000 clones, 80% to 95% of them singletons, with 0.25% to 0.35% in the top ten. The sequence was collected from a girl aged 2 to 9 with cystic fibrosis. The chain combines TRBV6-5 with TRBJ2-7, with a weak D call TRBD2 (5 bases). Sequences were obtained from blood. CDR3 nucleotide sequence: TGTGCCAGCAGTTACTTCGAGGGTGCCTACGAGCAGTACTTC. Translating gives CASSYFEGAYEQYF.